The TCR beta chain under discussion was sequenced for a study of post-analysis software for immune sequencing data. Study results and limitations: Roughly five TRBV segments occurring more often in patients than controls included TRBV5-6, TRBV5-1 and TRBV20-1. F measure clustering grouped samples strongly by preparation batch.

Germline V gene lookup returns CDR1 MNHNY and CDR2 SVGAGI (reference sequence). The CDR3 has 13 residues. Trimming took off 5 bases at V and 4 bases at J, with 10 bases between the two ends. Worth noting for this clonotype: Its cognate antigen is unknown.

Unique molecular identifiers tagged the TCR beta cDNA libraries. TCRdb re-called the PCR reads with MiXCR, one entry per CDR3 protein. The table records about 770,000 distinct CDR3 sequences, more than 45% of them present only once. The specimen was blood. The V and J genes are TRBV6-6 and TRBJ2-3, with D uncertain. The clonotype was recovered from a girl aged 5 to 17 with multiple sclerosis. CDR3 residues: CASSHGTPDTQYF. CDR3 in DNA: TGTGCCAGCAGTCACGGCACTCCAGATACGCAGTATTTT.